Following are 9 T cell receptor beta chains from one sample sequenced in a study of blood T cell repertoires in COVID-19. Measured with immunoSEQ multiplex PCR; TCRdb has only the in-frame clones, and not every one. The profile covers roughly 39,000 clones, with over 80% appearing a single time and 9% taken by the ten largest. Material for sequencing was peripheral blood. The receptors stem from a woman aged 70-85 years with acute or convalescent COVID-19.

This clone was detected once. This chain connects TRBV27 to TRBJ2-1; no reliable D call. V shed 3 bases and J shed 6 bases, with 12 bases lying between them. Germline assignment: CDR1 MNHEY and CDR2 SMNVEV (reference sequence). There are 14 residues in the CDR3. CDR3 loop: CASSFFVEANEQFF. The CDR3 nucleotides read TGTGCCAGCAGTTTCTTCGTTGAGGCCAATGAGCAGTTCTTC.

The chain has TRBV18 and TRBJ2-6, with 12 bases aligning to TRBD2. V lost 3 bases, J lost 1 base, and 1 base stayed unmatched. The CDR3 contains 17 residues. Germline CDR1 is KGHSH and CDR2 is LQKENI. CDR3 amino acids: CASSPLAGGSGANVLTF. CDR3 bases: TGTGCCAGCTCACCGCTAGCGGGAGGGTCTGGGGCCAACGTCCTGACTTTC.

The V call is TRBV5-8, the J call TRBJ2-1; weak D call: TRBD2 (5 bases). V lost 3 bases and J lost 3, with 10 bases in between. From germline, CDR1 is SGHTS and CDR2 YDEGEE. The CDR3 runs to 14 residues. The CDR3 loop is CASSSRTLYNEQFF. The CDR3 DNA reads TGTGCCAGCAGCTCCAGGACTCTCTACAATGAGCAGTTCTTC.

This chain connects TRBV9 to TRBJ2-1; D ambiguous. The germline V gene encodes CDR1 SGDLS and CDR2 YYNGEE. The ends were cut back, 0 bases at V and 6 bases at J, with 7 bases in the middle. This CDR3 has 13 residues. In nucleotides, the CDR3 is TGTGCCAGCAGCGTAGCTACGAGCAATGAGCAGTTCTTC. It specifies CASSVATSNEQFF.

CDR3 residues: CAISESPENLGELFF. The CDR3 DNA reads TGTGCCATCAGTGAGTCGCCGGAGAATCTCGGGGAGCTGTTTTTT. The V call is TRBV10-3, the J call TRBJ2-2; no reliable D call. There are 15 residues in the CDR3. CDR1 is ENHRY and CDR2 is SYGVKD in the germline V gene. V was cut by 0 bases and J by 7 bases, with 12 bases left in between.

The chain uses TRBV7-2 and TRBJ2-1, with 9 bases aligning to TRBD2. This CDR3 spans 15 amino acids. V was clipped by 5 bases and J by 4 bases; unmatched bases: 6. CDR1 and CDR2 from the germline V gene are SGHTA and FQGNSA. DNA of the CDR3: TGTGCCAGCAGCGCCGGCGGGGGGGCATACAATGAGCAGTTCTTC. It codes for CASSAGGGAYNEQFF.

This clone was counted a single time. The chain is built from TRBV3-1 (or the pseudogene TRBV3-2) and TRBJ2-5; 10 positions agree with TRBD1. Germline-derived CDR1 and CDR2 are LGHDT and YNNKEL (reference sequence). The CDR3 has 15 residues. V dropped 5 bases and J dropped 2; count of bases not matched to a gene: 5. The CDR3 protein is CASSATGGSQETQYF. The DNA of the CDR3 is TGTGCCAGCAGCGCGACAGGGGGCTCGCAAGAGACCCAGTACTTC.

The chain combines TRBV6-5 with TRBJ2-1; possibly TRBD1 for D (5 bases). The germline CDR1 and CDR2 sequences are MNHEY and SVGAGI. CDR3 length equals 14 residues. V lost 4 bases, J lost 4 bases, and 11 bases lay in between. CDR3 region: CASSSPDSYNEQFF. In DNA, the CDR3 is TGTGCCAGCAGTTCCCCAGACAGTTACAATGAGCAGTTCTTC.

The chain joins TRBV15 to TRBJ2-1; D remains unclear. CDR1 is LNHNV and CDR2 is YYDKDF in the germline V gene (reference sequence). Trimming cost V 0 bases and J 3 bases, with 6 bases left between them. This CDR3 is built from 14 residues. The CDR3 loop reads CATSRDVRYNEQFF. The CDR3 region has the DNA TGTGCCACCAGCAGAGATGTCCGCTACAATGAGCAGTTCTTC.